The entry below gives a single T cell receptor (beta chain) sequence along with its context. Its specificity is unknown. The sample belongs to a study of cytomegalovirus exposure and HLA in healthy donors. Study-level results: A missense DCLRE1C variant was associated with V- and J-gene trimming of TCR beta chains in a later analysis, and an independent cohort replicated the association.

PCR involved 60 Vbeta and 13 Jbeta primers. Generated by immunoSEQ multiplex PCR, the TCRdb table keeps only in-frame clones and is missing some. The repertoire holds about 180,000 clones, with less than 80% as singletons. This CDR3 has 13 amino acids. Germline V gene sequence: CDR1 SGHDT, CDR2 YYEEEE. Losses at the gene ends were 4 bases for V and 5 bases for J; bases not matched to a gene: 4. The sequenced sample was PBMCs. The chain couples TRBV5-6 to TRBJ1-1, with 8 bases that match TRBD1. This sequence originates from a man between 18 and 29 years old in good health and CMV-seronegative. The CDR3 DNA sequence: TGTGCCAGCAGCCCCAGGGGGCTAACTGAAGCTTTCTTT. Protein: CASSPRGLTEAFF.